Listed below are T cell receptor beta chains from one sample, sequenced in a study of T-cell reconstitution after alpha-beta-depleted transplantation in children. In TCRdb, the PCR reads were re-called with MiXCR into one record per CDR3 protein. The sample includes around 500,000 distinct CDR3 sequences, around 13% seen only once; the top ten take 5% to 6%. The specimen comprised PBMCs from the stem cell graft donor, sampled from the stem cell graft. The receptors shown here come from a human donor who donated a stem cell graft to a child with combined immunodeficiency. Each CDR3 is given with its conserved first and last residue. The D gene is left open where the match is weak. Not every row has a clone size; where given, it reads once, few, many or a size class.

TGTGCCAGCTCACCCAGACAGGACACAGATACGCAGTATTTT	CASSPRQDTDTQYF	.	many	TRBV18	TRBJ2-3
TGTGCCACCAGTGTCACCTCTACGGTAAGCTCCTACGAGCAGTACTTC	CATSVTSTVSSYEQYF	.	many	TRBV24-1	TRBJ2-7
TGTGCCAGCAGTTTAGGCCCCTGGGCCGAAGAGACCCAGTACTTC	CASSLGPWAEETQYF	.	.	TRBV27	TRBJ2-5
TGTGCCAGCAGTGACCGGACAGGGCTGCAGTACTTC	CASSDRTGLQYF	TRBD1	.	TRBV6-1	TRBJ2-7
TGTGCCAGCAGTTTACAGGGGGGCACCGGGGAGCTGTTTTTT	CASSLQGGTGELFF	.	many	TRBV12-3/TRBV12-4	TRBJ2-2
TGTGCCAGCAGCTTACCCCATATTATGGGTTCCTACGAGCAGTACTTC	CASSLPHIMGSYEQYF	.	few	TRBV7-2	TRBJ2-7
TGTGCCAGCAGTTACTCCCCAGGGGAGCAGTACTTC	CASSYSPGEQYF	.	.	TRBV6-5	TRBJ2-7
TGTGCCAGCAGATCCTGGGGGACAGGGGATACCGGGGAGCTGTTTTTT	CASRSWGTGDTGELFF	TRBD1	.	TRBV5-6	TRBJ2-2
TGTGCCAGCAGCTCCCATCGCGGAAATACGCAGTATTTT	CASSSHRGNTQYF	.	many	TRBV7-6	TRBJ2-3
TGTGCCAGCAGCTTAGTACGGGGGGCGGCTGGAAACACCATATATTTT	CASSLVRGAAGNTIYF	.	.	TRBV7-8	TRBJ1-3
TGCGCCAGCAGCCAAGAGTCGAGGAAATACTACGAGCAGTACTTC	CASSQESRKYYEQYF	.	.	TRBV4-1	TRBJ2-7
TGTGCCAGCAGCTTAGACCTAGCGGGAGGACACAATGAGCAGTTCTTC	CASSLDLAGGHNEQFF	TRBD2	few	TRBV7-9	TRBJ2-1
TGTGCCAGCAGCTTTCGTCGGGGCAATGAGCAGTTCTTC	CASSFRRGNEQFF	.	few	TRBV7-3	TRBJ2-1
TGCAGTGCTAGAGATCTGAGGGGTCACGAGCAGTACTTC	CSARDLRGHEQYF	.	many	TRBV20-1	TRBJ2-7
TGTGCCAGCAGGAAACTACGCGACATGGACATTCAGTACTTC	CASRKLRDMDIQYF	.	.	TRBV6-1	TRBJ2-4
TGTGCCAGCAGTGAAAGCCCCGACAGTGCCTACGAGCAGTACTTC	CASSESPDSAYEQYF	.	.	TRBV2	TRBJ2-7
TGTGCCAGCAGTGAATCTGGGCAGCCCTACGAGCAGTACTTC	CASSESGQPYEQYF	.	.	TRBV25-1	TRBJ2-7
TGTGCCAGCAGTACCGACAGGGACGGCGAGCAGTACTTC	CASSTDRDGEQYF	TRBD1	.	TRBV6-5	TRBJ2-7
TGCAGTGCTAGAGATGGGAAGGGGCAGAACTATGGCTACACCTTC	CSARDGKGQNYGYTF	.	.	TRBV20-1	TRBJ1-2
TGTGCCAGCAGCAAAGACGGCGGGAGAGCAGATACGCAGTATTTT	CASSKDGGRADTQYF	.	.	TRBV21-1	TRBJ2-3
TGTGCCAGCAGCTTTAGGGTCGGGGGAGATACGCAGTATTTT	CASSFRVGGDTQYF	.	.	TRBV7-9	TRBJ2-3
TGTGCCAGCAGTGGAGATTCGAACACCGGGGAGCTGTTTTTT	CASSGDSNTGELFF	.	few	TRBV2	TRBJ2-2
TGTGCCCGCTGTACCCGTCCTAGCGTGAACGGGGGGGCCTACAATGAGCAGTTCTTC	CARCTRPSVNGGAYNEQFF	TRBD2	.	TRBV7-9	TRBJ2-1